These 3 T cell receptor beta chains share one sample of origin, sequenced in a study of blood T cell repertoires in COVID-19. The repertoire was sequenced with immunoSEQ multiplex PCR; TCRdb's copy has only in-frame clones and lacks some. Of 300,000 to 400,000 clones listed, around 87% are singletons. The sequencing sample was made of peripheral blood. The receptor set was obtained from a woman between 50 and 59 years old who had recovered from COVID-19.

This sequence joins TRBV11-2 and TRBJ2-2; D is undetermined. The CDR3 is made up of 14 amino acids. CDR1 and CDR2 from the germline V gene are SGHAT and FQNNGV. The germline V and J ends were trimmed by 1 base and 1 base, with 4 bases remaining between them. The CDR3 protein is CASSLGGNTGELFF. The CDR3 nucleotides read TGTGCCAGCAGCTTAGGAGGGAACACCGGGGAGCTGTTTTTT.

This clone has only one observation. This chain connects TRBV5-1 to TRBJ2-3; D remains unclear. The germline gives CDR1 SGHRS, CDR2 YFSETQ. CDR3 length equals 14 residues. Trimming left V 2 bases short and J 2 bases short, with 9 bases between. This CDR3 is CASSFRGTTDTQYF. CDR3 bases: TGCGCCAGCAGCTTCAGAGGCACCACAGATACGCAGTATTTT.

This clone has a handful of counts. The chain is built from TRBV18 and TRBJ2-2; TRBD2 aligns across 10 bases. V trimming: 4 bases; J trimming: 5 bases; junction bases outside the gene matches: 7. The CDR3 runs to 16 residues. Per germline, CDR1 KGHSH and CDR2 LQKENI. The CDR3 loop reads CASSRSSGSGTGELFF. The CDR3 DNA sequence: TGTGCCAGCTCACGTTCTAGCGGGAGCGGAACCGGGGAGCTGTTTTTT.